This T cell receptor beta chain was recorded in a study of vaccination and CD4 T cells after COVID-19. About the research overall: Post-vaccination specimens were collected at a median of approximately 74 days following dose two (range 14 to 241). Researchers treated cells with overlapping spike peptides taken from SARS-CoV-2, HCoV-NL63, HCoV-OC43 and HCoV-229E. Findings and caveats of the study: Investigators enrolled relatively few convalescent patients and included no early post-infection timepoints.

This CDR3 comprises 15 residues. Between the trimmed V and J ends, which lost 1 base and 8 bases, there was a span of 14 bases. Germline assignment: CDR1 SGHTA and CDR2 FQGNSA. Worth noting for this clonotype: Its antigen is not known.

At the Johns Hopkins FTIC core, DNA taken from cultured CD4+ T cells was sequenced by way of the Oncomine TCR Beta short-read assay. Each CDR3 protein is one row after TCRdb ran MiXCR on the PCR reads. The sample holds around 15,000 distinct CDR3 sequences, under 75% seen once. Indicated treatment: roughly nine-day PBMC culture with coronavirus spike peptide pools or control peptides (ViraFEST assay). PCR-confirmed positives ranged from March to December 2020, preceding US Alpha, Beta and Delta variants. The V call is TRBV7-2, the J call TRBJ1-4; the D is unclear. This TCR was recovered from a human donor who had recovered from COVID-19. The specimen was CD4+ T cells from blood, cultured in vitro. CDR3 bases: TGTGCCAGCAGCTTAGTGGGAAGTGTGGGGGAAAAACTGTTTTTT. Encoded protein: CASSLVGSVGEKLFF. Based on the CDR3 plus reference TRBV7-2 and TRBJ1-4, the full variable domain is GAGVSQSPSNKVTEKGKDVELRCDPISGHTALYWYRQSLGQGLEFLIYFQGNSAPDKSGLPSDRFSAERTGGSVSTLTIQRTQQEDSAVYLCASSLVGSVGEKLFFGSGTQLSVL.